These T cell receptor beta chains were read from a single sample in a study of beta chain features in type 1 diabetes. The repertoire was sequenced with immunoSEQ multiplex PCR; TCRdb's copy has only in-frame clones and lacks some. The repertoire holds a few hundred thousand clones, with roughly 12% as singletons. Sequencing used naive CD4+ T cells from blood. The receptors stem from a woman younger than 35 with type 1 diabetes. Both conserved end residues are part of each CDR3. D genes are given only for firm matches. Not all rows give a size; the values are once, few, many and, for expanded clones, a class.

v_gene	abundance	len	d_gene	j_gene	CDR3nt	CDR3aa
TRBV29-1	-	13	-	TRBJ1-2	TGCAGCGTTGGGGAGGGAGTGGGGTATGGCTACACCTTC	CSVGEGVGYGYTF
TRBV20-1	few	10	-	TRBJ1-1	TGCAGTGCCCCCGTAGCTGAAGCTTTCTTT	CSAPVAEAFF
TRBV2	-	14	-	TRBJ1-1	TGTGCCAGCAGTGAATTGGGGACAAACACTGAAGCTTTCTTT	CASSELGTNTEAFF
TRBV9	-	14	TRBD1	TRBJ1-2	TGTGCCAGCAGCGCGCCCGGGACAGTCCGTGGCTACACCTTC	CASSAPGTVRGYTF
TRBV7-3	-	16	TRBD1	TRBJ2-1	TGTGCCAGCAGCCCGCAGACAGGGCTGACCGGCAATGAGCAGTTCTTC	CASSPQTGLTGNEQFF
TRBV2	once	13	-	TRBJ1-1	TGTGCCAGCAGTTCCAACGGGAACACTGAAGCTTTCTTT	CASSSNGNTEAFF
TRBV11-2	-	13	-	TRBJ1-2	TGTGCCAGCAGCTCCAGGACTTTCGATGGCTACACCTTC	CASSSRTFDGYTF
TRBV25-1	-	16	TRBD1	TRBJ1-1	TGTGCCAGCAGTGCACAGACAGGGTGGAGGAACACTGAAGCTTTCTTT	CASSAQTGWRNTEAFF
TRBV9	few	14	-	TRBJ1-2	TGTGCCAGCAGCCTCCGGACGGACTACTATGGCTACACCTTC	CASSLRTDYYGYTF
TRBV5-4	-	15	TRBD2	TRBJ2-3	TGTGCCAGCAGCCTCGCCGGGGGGGGCACAGATACGCAGTATTTT	CASSLAGGGTDTQYF
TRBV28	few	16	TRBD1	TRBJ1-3	TGTGCCACTAACCACAGACAGGGGAGCTCTGGAAACACCATATATTTT	CATNHRQGSSGNTIYF
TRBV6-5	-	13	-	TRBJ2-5	TGTGCCAGCAGTGCCACAGGCTCGGAGACCCAGTACTTC	CASSATGSETQYF
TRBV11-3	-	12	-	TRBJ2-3	TGTGCCAGCAGCCAGGGTTCAGATACGCAGTATTTT	CASSQGSDTQYF
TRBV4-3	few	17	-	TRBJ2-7	TGCGCCAGCAGCCAAGATTGGGCCTCATCGGGAGTCTGGGAGCAGTACTTC	CASSQDWASSGVWEQYF
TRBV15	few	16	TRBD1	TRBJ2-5	TGTGCCACCAGCAGAGATGATCAGGGGGCGCAAGAGACCCAGTACTTC	CATSRDDQGAQETQYF
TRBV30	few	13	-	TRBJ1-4	TGTGCCTGCACGGACAGACTTAATGAAAAACTGTTTTTT	CACTDRLNEKLFF